Below, 9 T cell receptor beta chains from the same sample are listed, as sequenced in a study of cytomegalovirus exposure and HLA in healthy donors. The PCR employed 60 Vbeta primers together with 13 Jbeta primers. Libraries were prepared by immunoSEQ multiplex PCR; TCRdb keeps only in-frame clonotypes and omits some of them. The sample holds under 200,000 clones, around nine tenths seen once. The specimen was PBMCs. The origin of the receptors is a woman in her late teens or twenties in good health and CMV-seronegative.

The rearrangement links TRBV19 to TRBJ2-5, with D perhaps matching TRBD2 (6 bases). Germline CDR1 is LNHDA and CDR2 is SQIVND (reference sequence). Trimming shortened V by 3 bases and J by 4 bases, and 18 bases separated the two germline ends. The CDR3 spans 16 residues. For the CDR3, the DNA is TGTGCCAGTAGTATTGTGGCTAGCGAGTTAAGAGAGACCCAGTACTTC. As protein: CASSIVASELRETQYF.

The chain links TRBV13 to TRBJ2-7; 11 bases align to TRBD2. The V and J ends lost 1 base and 6 bases, in that order; junction bases with no gene match: 8. Germline V gives CDR1 PRHDT, CDR2 FYEKMQ (reference sequence). The CDR3 is 16 amino acids. In nucleotides, the CDR3 is TGTGCCAGCAGCTTAGAACGTCTAGCGGGAGGCCGCGAGCAGTACTTC. Protein product: CASSLERLAGGREQYF.

This clone has just one count. The chain employs TRBV9 and TRBJ2-3, with 8 nucleotides matching TRBD2. The CDR3 is 17 residues long. The J segment lost 7 bases and the V segment lost 4 bases, leaving 17 bases of the junction unmatched. Germline CDR1 is SGDLS and CDR2 is YYNGEE. The CDR3, as DNA: TGTGCCAGCAGCCGCGGGGGGAGGCGGGATCTCTTCAATACGCAGTATTTT. Amino acid sequence: CASSRGGRRDLFNTQYF.

The J gene is TRBJ1-3, the V gene TRBV5-1, with 8 bases identical to TRBD1. CDR3 size: 15 residues. Germline assignment: CDR1 SGHRS and CDR2 YFSETQ. Trimming cost V 2 bases and J 4 bases; bases outside gene matches: 5. The CDR3 sequence: CASSLGQGTGNTIYF. For the CDR3, the DNA is TGCGCCAGCAGCTTAGGACAGGGTACGGGAAACACCATATATTTT. Variable domain in full (rest from reference TRBV5-1 and TRBJ1-3): KAGVTQTPRYLIKTRGQQVTLSCSPISGHRSVSWYQQTPGQGLQFLFEYFSETQRNKGNFPGRFSGRQFSNSRSEMNVSTLELGDSALYLCASSLGQGTGNTIYFGEGSWLTVV.

The V and J genes are TRBV11-2 and TRBJ2-5, with no clear D. The end of the DNA fits TRBJ2-7 better, so the J call may be wrong. This CDR3 comprises 15 residues. Germline-derived CDR1 and CDR2 are SGHAT and FQNNGV. The CDR3 here is CASSLVPGGGYEQYF. As DNA, the CDR3 is TGTGCCAGCAGCTTAGTCCCCGGCGGCGGCTACGAGCAGTACTTC.

This clone is a singleton in its sample. This rearrangement joins TRBV5-1 to TRBJ2-7, with 8 nucleotides matching TRBD2. The CDR3 consists of 14 residues. V lost 4 bases to trimming and J lost 7 bases; unmatched junction nucleotides: 10. Per germline, CDR1 SGHRS and CDR2 YFSETQ. CDR3 nucleotide sequence: TGCGCCAGCAGCGGTAGCGGGGTGGCAGAGGAGCAGTACTTC. Translating it yields CASSGSGVAEEQYF.

V is TRBV7-8 and J is TRBJ2-3, with 7 bases fitting TRBD2. V was pared by 4 bases and J by 2 bases, with 15 bases of the junction left unmatched. Germline-derived CDR1 and CDR2 are SGHVS and FQNEAQ. This CDR3 comprises 18 residues. This chain's CDR3 is CASSSEWEGRNPTDTQYF. DNA for the CDR3: TGTGCCAGCAGCTCCGAATGGGAGGGGCGGAACCCCACAGATACGCAGTATTTT.

The V call is TRBV5-4, the J call TRBJ1-1; maybe TRBD1 (5 bases). The CDR3 runs 15 residues. Trimming took off 4 bases at V and 6 bases at J, with 19 bases between the two ends. Per the germline V gene, CDR1 is SGHNT and CDR2 is YYREEE (reference sequence). In nucleotides, the CDR3 is TGTGCCAGCAGCCCCGGGGCGGGGTCCGGGGCTGAAGCTTTCTTT. Protein: CASSPGAGSGAEAFF.

V and J are TRBV5-1 and TRBJ2-1; D might be TRBD2 (6 bases). Between the trimmed V and J ends, which lost 0 bases and 6 bases, there was a span of 13 bases. Germline-derived CDR1 and CDR2 are SGHRS and YFSETQ. The CDR3 runs 15 residues. The CDR3 sequence is CASSLDAGPLNEQFF. In DNA form, the CDR3 reads TGCGCCAGCAGCTTGGATGCGGGACCGCTCAATGAGCAGTTCTTC.